A single sample is the source of the 2 T cell receptor beta chains below, sequenced in a study of regulatory T cells in long-lasting Graves disease. Researchers made TCR beta libraries by using iRepertoire HTBI primers and running Arm-PCR on CDR3 regions. MiXCR, applied by TCRdb to the multiplex PCR reads, yields one record per CDR3 protein. The sample yields hundreds of thousands of distinct CDR3 sequences, roughly a sixth seen once. Sample time point: newly diagnosed GD, antithyroid drugs for less than 3 months. Researchers made the TCR library from RNA that was extracted from PBMCs. This sample also belongs to another study, concerning T cells in Graves' hyperthyroidism and ophthalmopathy.

Sequences were derived from peripheral blood mononuclear cells (PBMCs), sampled at new diagnosis, from a patient treated with antithyroid drugs. The source of these receptors is a woman aged 40-60 years with Graves disease.

This clonotype was recorded many times. The chain is built from TRBV18 and TRBJ1-1; D gene uncertain. V dropped 5 bases and J dropped 8 bases, with 21 bases sitting between them. From germline, CDR1 is KGHSH and CDR2 LQKENI. This CDR3 spans 15 amino acids. CDR3 sequence reads: CASSNLRQGLTEAFF. CDR3 sequence (DNA): TGTGCCAGCTCAAACTTAAGACAAGGGCTAACGGAAGCTTTCTTT.

This chain links TRBV3-1 with TRBJ2-2; 8 bases align to TRBD1. Trimming removed 1 base from V and 3 bases from J; junction bases left unmatched: 4. The CDR3 has 16 amino acids. The germline V gene has CDR1 LGHDT and CDR2 YNNKEL (reference sequence). The CDR3 region is CASSQGDRLYTGELFF. The CDR3 DNA follows: TGTGCCAGCAGCCAAGGGGACAGGCTCTACACCGGGGAGCTGTTTTTT.